This T cell receptor beta chain was sequenced in a study of T cell changes during pregnancy in multiple sclerosis. CDR1 SNHLY and CDR2 FYNNEI come from the germline V gene. The CDR3 sequence is 16 residues long. J gave up 2 bases and V 4 bases, and 8 bases lay outside the gene matches. The method was immunoSEQ multiplex PCR; TCRdb's version includes in-frame clones alone and lacks a portion of them. The sample records about 52,000 clones, around 92% being singletons. The specimen was CD4+ T cells from peripheral blood mononuclear cells, collected in the third trimester of pregnancy. This receptor was obtained from a female donor with multiple sclerosis, enrolled in a pregnancy study. J is TRBJ2-1 and V is TRBV2; TRBD2 agrees at 7 bases. The CDR3 loop reads CASSVFGGGTYNEQFF. The CDR3 DNA reads as TGTGCCAGCAGTGTTTTTGGCGGGGGAACCTACAATGAGCAGTTCTTC. Looking up the rest from reference TRBV2 and TRBJ2-1 gives the full variable domain: EPEVTQTPSHQVTQMGQEVILRCVPISNHLYFYWYRQILGQKVEFLVSFYNNEISEKSEIFDDQFSVERPDGSNFTLKIRSTKLEDSAMYFCASSVFGGGTYNEQFFGPGTRLTVL.